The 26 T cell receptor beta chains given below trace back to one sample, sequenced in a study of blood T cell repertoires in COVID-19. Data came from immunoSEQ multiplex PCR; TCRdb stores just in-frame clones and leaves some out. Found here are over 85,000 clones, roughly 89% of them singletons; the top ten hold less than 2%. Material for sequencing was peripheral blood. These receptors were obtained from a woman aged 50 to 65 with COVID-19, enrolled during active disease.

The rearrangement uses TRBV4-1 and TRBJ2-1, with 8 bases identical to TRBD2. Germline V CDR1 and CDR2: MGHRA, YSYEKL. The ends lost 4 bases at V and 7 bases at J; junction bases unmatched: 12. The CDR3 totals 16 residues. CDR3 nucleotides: TGCGCCAGCAGCCTAATTTCCGGGACTAGATTAAATGAGCAGTTCTTC. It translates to CASSLISGTRLNEQFF.

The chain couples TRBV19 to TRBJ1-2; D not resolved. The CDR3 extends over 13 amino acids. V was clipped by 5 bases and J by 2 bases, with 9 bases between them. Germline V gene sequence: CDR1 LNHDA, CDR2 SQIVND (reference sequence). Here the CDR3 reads CASSGRPNYGYTF. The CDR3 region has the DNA TGTGCCAGTAGTGGCAGGCCGAACTATGGCTACACCTTC.

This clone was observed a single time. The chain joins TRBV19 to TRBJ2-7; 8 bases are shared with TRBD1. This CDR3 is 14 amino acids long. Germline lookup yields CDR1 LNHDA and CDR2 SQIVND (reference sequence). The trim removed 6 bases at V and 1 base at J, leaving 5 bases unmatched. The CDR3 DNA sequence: TGTGCCAGTAGGCCGGGACAGGCATCCTACGAGCAGTACTTC. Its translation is CASRPGQASYEQYF.

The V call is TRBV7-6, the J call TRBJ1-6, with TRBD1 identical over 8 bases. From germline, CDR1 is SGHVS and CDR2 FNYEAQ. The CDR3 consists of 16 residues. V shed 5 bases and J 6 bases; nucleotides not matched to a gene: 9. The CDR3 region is CASSPGRTGSNSPLHF. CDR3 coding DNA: TGTGCCAGCAGCCCCGGGAGGACAGGGTCTAATTCACCCCTCCACTTT.

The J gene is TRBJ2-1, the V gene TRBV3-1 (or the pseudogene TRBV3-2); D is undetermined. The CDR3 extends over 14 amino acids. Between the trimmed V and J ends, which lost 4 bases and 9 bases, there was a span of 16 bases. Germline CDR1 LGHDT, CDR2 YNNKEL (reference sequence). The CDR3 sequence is CASSPSLLSVEQFF. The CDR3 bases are TGTGCCAGCAGCCCAAGCCTCCTCAGCGTTGAGCAGTTCTTC.

CDR3 residues: CASSIGTSSTGELFF. The CDR3 nucleotides are TGTGCCAGCAGCATAGGGACTAGCTCCACCGGGGAGCTGTTTTTT. J is TRBJ2-2 and V is TRBV11-3; 9 nucleotides line up with TRBD2. Trimming at V came to 5 bases and at J to 4 bases, leaving 5 bases not matched to a gene. Per germline, CDR1 SGHNT and CDR2 YENEEA. The CDR3 length is 15 residues.

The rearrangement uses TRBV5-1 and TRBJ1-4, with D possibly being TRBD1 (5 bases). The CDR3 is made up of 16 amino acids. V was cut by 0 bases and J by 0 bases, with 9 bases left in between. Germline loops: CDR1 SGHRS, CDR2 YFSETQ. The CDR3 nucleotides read TGCGCCAGCAGCTTGGGACAGACCGCAACTAATGAAAAACTGTTTTTT. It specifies CASSLGQTATNEKLFF. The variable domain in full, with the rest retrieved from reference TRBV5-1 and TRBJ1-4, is KAGVTQTPRYLIKTRGQQVTLSCSPISGHRSVSWYQQTPGQGLQFLFEYFSETQRNKGNFPGRFSGRQFSNSRSEMNVSTLELGDSALYLCASSLGQTATNEKLFFGSGTQLSVL.

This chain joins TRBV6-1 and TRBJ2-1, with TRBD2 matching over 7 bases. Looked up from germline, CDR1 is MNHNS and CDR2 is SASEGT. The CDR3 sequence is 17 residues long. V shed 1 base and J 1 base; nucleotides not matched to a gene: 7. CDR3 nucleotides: TGTGCCAGCAGTGAAGATGTGACTAGCTCTTCCTACAATGAGCAGTTCTTC. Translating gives CASSEDVTSSSYNEQFF.

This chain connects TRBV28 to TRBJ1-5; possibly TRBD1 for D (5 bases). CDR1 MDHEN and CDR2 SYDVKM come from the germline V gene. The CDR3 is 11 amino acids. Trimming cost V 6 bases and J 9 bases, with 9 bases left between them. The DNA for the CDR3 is TGTGCCAGCAGCCCCGGGGGGCCCCAGCATTTT. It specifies CASSPGGPQHF.

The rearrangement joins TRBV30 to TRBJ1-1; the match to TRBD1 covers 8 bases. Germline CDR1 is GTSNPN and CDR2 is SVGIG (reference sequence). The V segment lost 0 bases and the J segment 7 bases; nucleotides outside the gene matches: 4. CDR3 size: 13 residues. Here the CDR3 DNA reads TGTGCCTGGAGTGTTCGACAGGGGATTGAAGCTTTCTTT. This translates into CAWSVRQGIEAFF.

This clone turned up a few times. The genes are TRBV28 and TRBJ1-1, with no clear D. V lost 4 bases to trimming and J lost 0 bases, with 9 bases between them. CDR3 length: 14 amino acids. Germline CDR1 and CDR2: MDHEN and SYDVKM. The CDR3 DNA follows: TGTGCCAGCAGTTACGGGGTACTGAACACTGAAGCTTTCTTT. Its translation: CASSYGVLNTEAFF.

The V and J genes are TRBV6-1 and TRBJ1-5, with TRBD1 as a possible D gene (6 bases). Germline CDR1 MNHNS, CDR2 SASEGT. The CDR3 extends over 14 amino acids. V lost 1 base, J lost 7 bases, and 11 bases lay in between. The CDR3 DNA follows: TGTGCCAGCAGTGAAGTCAGGGGTTTCCAGCCCCAGCATTTT. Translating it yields CASSEVRGFQPQHF.

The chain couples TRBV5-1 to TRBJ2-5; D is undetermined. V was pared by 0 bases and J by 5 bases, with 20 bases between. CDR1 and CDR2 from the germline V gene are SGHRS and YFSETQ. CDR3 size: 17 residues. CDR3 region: CASSLDGSHGWLETQYF. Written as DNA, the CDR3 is TGCGCCAGCAGCTTGGATGGTAGCCACGGTTGGCTCGAGACCCAGTACTTC.

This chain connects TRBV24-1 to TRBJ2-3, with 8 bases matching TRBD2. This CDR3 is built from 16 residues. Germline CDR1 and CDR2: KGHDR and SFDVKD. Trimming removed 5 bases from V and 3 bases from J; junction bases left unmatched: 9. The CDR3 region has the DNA TGTGCCACCAGTGGAGGACGGGGGGGCCGTACAGATACGCAGTATTTT. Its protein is CATSGGRGGRTDTQYF.

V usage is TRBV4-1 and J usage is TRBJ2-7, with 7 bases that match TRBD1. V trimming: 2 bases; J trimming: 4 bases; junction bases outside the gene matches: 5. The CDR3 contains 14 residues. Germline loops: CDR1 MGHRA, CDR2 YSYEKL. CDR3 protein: CASSQPDRIYEQYV. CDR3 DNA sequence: TGCGCCAGCAGCCAACCGGACAGGATTTACGAGCAGTACGTC.

This chain's CDR3 is CASSLTGDRGFPDTQYF. CDR3 nucleotide sequence: TGTGCCAGCAGCTTAACAGGGGACAGGGGCTTCCCAGATACGCAGTATTTT. This chain links TRBV7-3 with TRBJ2-3; 10 bases agree with TRBD1. The junction had 7 bases not matched to a gene; V was cut back by 0 bases and J by 4 bases. CDR3 size: 17 residues. CDR1 is SGHTA, CDR2 FQGTGA, per germline. Based on the CDR3 plus reference TRBV7-3 and TRBJ2-3, the full variable domain is GAGVSQTPSNKVTEKGKYVELRCDPISGHTALYWYRQSLGQGPEFLIYFQGTGAADDSGLPNDRFFAVRPEGSVSTLKIQRTERGDSAVYLCASSLTGDRGFPDTQYFGPGTRLTVL.

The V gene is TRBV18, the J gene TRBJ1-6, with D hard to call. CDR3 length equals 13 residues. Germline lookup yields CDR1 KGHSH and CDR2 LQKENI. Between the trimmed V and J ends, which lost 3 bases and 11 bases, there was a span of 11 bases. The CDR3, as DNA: TGTGCCAGCTCACCCCTCACGGAGGCACCCCTCCACTTT. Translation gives CASSPLTEAPLHF.

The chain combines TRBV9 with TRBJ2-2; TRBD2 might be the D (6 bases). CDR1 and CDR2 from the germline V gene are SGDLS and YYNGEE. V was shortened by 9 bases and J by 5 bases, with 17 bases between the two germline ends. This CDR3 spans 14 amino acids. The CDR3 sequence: CATKRGSETGELFF. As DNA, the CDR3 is TGTGCCACCAAACGGGGGTCGGAGACCGGGGAGCTGTTTTTT.

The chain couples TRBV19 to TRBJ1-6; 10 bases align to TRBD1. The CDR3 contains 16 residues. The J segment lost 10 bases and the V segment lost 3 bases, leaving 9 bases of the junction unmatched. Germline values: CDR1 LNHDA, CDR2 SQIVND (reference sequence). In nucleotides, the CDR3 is TGTGCCAGTAGTATGGGGGACAGGGGATTGCAATCACCCCTCCACTTT. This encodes CASSMGDRGLQSPLHF.

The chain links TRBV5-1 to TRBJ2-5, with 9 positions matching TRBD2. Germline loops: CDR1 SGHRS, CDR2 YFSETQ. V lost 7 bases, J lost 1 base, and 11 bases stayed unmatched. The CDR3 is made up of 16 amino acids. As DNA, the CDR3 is TGCGCCAGCCGGGTGCTAGCGGGGTTCTCCCAAGAGACCCAGTACTTC. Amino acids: CASRVLAGFSQETQYF.

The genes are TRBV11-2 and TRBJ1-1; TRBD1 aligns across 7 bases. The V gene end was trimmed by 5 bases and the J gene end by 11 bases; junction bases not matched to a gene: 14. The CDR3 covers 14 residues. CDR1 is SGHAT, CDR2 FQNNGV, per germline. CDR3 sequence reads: CASSRAYRGLDAFF. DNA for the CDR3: TGTGCCAGCAGCCGAGCTTACAGGGGTTTGGACGCTTTCTTT.

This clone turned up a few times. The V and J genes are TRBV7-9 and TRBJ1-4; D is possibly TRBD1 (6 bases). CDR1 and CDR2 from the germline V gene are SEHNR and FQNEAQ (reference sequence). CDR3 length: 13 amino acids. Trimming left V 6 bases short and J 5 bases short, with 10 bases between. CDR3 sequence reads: CASSRDTNEKLFF. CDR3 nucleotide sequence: TGTGCCAGCAGTAGGGACACCAATGAAAAACTGTTTTTT.

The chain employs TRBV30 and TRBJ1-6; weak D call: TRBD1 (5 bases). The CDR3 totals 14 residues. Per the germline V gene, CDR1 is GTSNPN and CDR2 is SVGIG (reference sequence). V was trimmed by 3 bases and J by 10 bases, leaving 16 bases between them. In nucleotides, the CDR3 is TGTGCCTGGAGACGGGCAGGCCCAGGGTCACCCCTCCACTTT. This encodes CAWRRAGPGSPLHF.

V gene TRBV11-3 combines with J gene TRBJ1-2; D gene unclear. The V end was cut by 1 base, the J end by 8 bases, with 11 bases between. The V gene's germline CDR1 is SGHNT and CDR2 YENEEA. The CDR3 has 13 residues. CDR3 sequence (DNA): TGTGCCAGCAGCTTAGTAGCAGCGGAAGGCTACACCTTC. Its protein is CASSLVAAEGYTF. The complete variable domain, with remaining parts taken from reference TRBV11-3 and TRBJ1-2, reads EAGVVQSPRYKIIEKKQPVAFWCNPISGHNTLYWYLQNLGQGPELLIRYENEEAVDDSQLPKDRFSAERLKGVDSTLKIQPAELGDSAVYLCASSLVAAEGYTFGSGTRLTVV.

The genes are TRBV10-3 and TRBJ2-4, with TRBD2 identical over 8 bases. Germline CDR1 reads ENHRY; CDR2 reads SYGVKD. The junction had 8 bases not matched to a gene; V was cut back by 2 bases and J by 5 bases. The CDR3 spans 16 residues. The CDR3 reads CAISERGGEYENIQYF. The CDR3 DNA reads TGTGCCATCAGTGAGCGGGGGGGAGAGTATGAAAACATTCAGTACTTC.

CDR3 residues: CASSPYWGSGELFF. The CDR3 nucleotides read TGTGCCAGCAGTCCTTATTGGGGCTCAGGGGAGCTGTTTTTT. The chain uses TRBV27 and TRBJ2-2, with a weak D call TRBD1 (5 bases). The CDR3 spans 14 residues. V shed 5 bases and J shed 8 bases, with 15 bases lying between them. Germline lookup yields CDR1 MNHEY and CDR2 SMNVEV (reference sequence).